Shown below are 8 T cell receptor beta chains from a single sample sequenced in a study of cytomegalovirus exposure and HLA in healthy donors. Amplification used 60 Vbeta primers and 13 Jbeta primers. Sequencing was performed with immunoSEQ multiplex PCR; in TCRdb, only in-frame clones are kept and a portion is missing. The sample contains 130,000 to 150,000 clones, about 86% of which appear only once. Sequenced input: PBMCs. These receptors came from a man in his forties or fifties in good health and CMV-seropositive.

J is TRBJ1-5 and V is TRBV6-6; perhaps TRBD1 as D (6 bases). The CDR3 sequence is 15 residues long. In germline, CDR1 is MNHNY, CDR2 SVGAGI (reference sequence). Trimming stripped 4 bases from V and 0 bases from J, with 10 bases between. DNA of the CDR3: TGTGCCAGCAGTTCATGGGACATTAGCAATCAGCCCCAGCATTTT. Its protein is CASSSWDISNQPQHF.

As regards this clone: The conserved phenylalanine or tryptophan normally closing the CDR3 is absent here, so this likely arose from a read error. Because the CDR3's place on the DNA is in doubt, the DNA is left out and the CDR3 is given as listed by TCRdb. The genes are TRBV7-9 and TRBJ1-4; the table's D call TRBD1 went unverified against the DNA. The CDR3 totals 12 residues, both ends included. Germline CDR1 SEHNR, CDR2 FQNEAQ (reference sequence). This CDR3 is CSSSLGTVSLEV.

The genes are TRBV30 and TRBJ2-2; D is possibly TRBD1 (6 bases). This CDR3 comprises 13 residues. Germline lookup yields CDR1 GTSNPN and CDR2 SVGIG (reference sequence). Trimming cost V 3 bases and J 5 bases, with 10 bases left between them. As DNA, the CDR3 is TGTGCCTGGAGCAGGACAGCTACCGGGGAGCTGTTTTTT. Its protein product is CAWSRTATGELFF.

The chain employs TRBV7-9 and TRBJ2-7; 7 bases are a match to TRBD2. The germline V gene encodes CDR1 SEHNR and CDR2 FQNEAQ (reference sequence). V trimming: 7 bases; J trimming: 3 bases; junction bases outside the gene matches: 3. The CDR3 loop spans 12 amino acids. The CDR3: CASKRGNYEQYF. CDR3 DNA: TGTGCCAGCAAGCGGGGAAACTACGAGCAGTACTTC.

The chain recombines TRBV4-2 with TRBJ2-1, with 8 bases fitting TRBD2. Germline CDR1 LGHNA, CDR2 YNFKEQ. Trimming removed 4 bases from V and 2 bases from J; junction bases left unmatched: 4. The CDR3 sequence is 15 residues long. The CDR3 sequence: CASSPVREAYNEQFF. CDR3 DNA: TGTGCCAGCAGCCCCGTGCGGGAGGCCTACAATGAGCAGTTCTTC.

The chain uses TRBV25-1 and TRBJ2-7; TRBD1 aligns across 7 bases. CDR3 length: 13 amino acids. The trim removed 8 bases at V and 3 bases at J, leaving 7 bases unmatched. Germline values: CDR1 MGHDK, CDR2 SYGVNS. The CDR3 DNA reads as TGTGCCAGCGAGGGGACAGTTAACTACGAGCAGTACTTC. Its translation is CASEGTVNYEQYF.

This clone has more than one count but fewer than ten. The rearrangement uses TRBV25-1 and TRBJ1-1; D unclear. With 5 bases removed from V and 0 bases from J, the gap between germline ends came to 7 bases. CDR3 length: 13 residues. The germline CDR1 and CDR2 sequences are MGHDK and SYGVNS. As DNA, the CDR3 is TGTGCCAGCAGTACGCAGTTGAACACTGAAGCTTTCTTT. Its translation is CASSTQLNTEAFF.

This clone occurred once. The chain has TRBV5-6 and TRBJ1-5; a possible D gene is TRBD1 (5 bases). Trimming cost V 0 bases and J 7 bases, with 14 bases left between them. This CDR3 comprises 15 residues. Germline V gives CDR1 SGHDT, CDR2 YYEEEE. The CDR3 DNA is TGTGCCAGCAGCTTGGGGGCGGGGGGACGGCAGCCCCAGCATTTT. It translates to CASSLGAGGRQPQHF.